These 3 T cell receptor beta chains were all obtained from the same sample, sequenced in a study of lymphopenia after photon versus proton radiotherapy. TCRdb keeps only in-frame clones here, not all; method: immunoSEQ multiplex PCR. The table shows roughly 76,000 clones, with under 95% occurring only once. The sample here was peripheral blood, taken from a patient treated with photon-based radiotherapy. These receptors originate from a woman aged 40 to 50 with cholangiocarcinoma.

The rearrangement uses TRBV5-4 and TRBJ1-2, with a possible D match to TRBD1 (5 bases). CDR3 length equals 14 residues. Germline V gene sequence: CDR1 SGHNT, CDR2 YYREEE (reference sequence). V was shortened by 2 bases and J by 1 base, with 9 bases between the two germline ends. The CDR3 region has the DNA TGTGCCAGCAGCTTCGGGGCGGATAACTATGGCTACACCTTC. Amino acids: CASSFGADNYGYTF.

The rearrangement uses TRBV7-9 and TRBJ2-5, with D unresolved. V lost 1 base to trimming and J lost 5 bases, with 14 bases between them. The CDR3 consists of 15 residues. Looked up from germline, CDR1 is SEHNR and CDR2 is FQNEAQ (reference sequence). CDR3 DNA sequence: TGTGCCAGCAGCTTAGGTGGGAACCCTAGGGAGACCCAGTACTTC. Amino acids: CASSLGGNPRETQYF.

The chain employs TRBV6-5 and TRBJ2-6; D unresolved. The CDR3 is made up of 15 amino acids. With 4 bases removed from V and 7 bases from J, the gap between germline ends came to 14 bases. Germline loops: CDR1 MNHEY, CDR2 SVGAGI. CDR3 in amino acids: CASSSVPPVANVLTF. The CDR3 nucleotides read TGTGCCAGCAGTTCAGTCCCCCCGGTAGCCAACGTCCTGACTTTC.